This T cell receptor (beta chain) was recovered during a study of T cells in Graves' hyperthyroidism and ophthalmopathy. Study results and caveats: Before onset, ophthalmopathy was predicted by the model a median approximately 6.7 months earlier. Peripheral blood also featured most of the thyroid clonotypes expanded above 0.001.

A patient was excluded if there was uncontrolled infection, other autoimmune disease, pregnancy or lactation. The study based diagnoses on clinical symptoms, serum thyroxine and TRAb, thyroid ultrasound and orbital computed tomography. Authors of the study amplified TCR beta CDR3 regions from RNA transcripts. RT-PCR in the first round (using the HTBI primer set) targeted the TCR CDR3. Each CDR3 protein is one row after TCRdb ran MiXCR on the multiplex PCR reads. The sample includes 600,000 to 700,000 distinct CDR3 sequences, roughly 46% of them seen just once. This clonotype turned up a few times. What it binds is not known. V lost 3 bases and J lost 3, with 14 bases in between. The CDR3 loop spans 16 amino acids. CDR1 is LNHDA and CDR2 is SQIVND in the germline V gene (reference sequence).

This TCR derives from an adult man with Graves' disease, either hyperthyroidism or ophthalmopathy (not recorded which). The chain has TRBV19 and TRBJ2-2; D assignment may be TRBD1 or TRBD2 (6 bases each). The sample was peripheral blood or thyroid tissue (not recorded which). In DNA, the CDR3 is TGTGCCAGTAGTATTATCGGGGGCGCGCACACCGGGGAGCTGTTTTTT. Translating gives CASSIIGGAHTGELFF.